These 22 T cell receptor beta chains were sequenced from one sample in a study of CD8+ T cells in alopecia areata. The treatment here: oral pan-JAK inhibitor, 5-10 mg twice daily. Extracted RNA was reverse transcribed into cDNA, the sequencing template. Sequencing was performed with immunoSEQ multiplex PCR; in TCRdb, only in-frame clones are kept and a portion is missing. Among approximately 200,000 clones, about 60% were seen once, and the ten largest hold 3.3%. The sample here was CD4+ T cells sorted from blood, taken at week 4, from a patient treated with tofacitinib. The origin of the receptors is a human donor with alopecia areata.

The chain employs TRBV29-1 and TRBJ1-2; tentative D call: TRBD1 (5 bases). The CDR3 totals 12 residues. V lost 8 bases, J lost 7 bases, and 17 bases lay in between. The V gene's germline CDR1 is SQVTM and CDR2 ANQGSEA. The CDR3: CSSGRGDGGYTF. The CDR3 DNA sequence: TGCAGCTCAGGAAGGGGAGATGGTGGCTACACCTTC.

This chain connects TRBV6-5 to TRBJ2-6; D is ambiguous. Germline V gene data show CDR1 as MNHEY and CDR2 as SVGAGI. The V and J ends lost 6 bases and 1 base respectively, with 7 bases between them. This CDR3 spans 14 amino acids. The CDR3 nucleotides are TGTGCCAGCAGGACCGCTTCTGGGGCCAACGTCCTGACTTTC. It yields the protein CASRTASGANVLTF.

This clone was counted between two and nine times. The chain is built from TRBV6-5 and TRBJ2-7, with D tentatively TRBD1 (6 bases). The CDR3 consists of 12 residues. Per the germline V gene, CDR1 is MNHEY and CDR2 is SVGAGI. V dropped 7 bases and J dropped 12 bases, with 19 bases sitting between them. This CDR3 reads CASTRGDGTPYF. The DNA of the CDR3 is TGTGCCAGCACCAGGGGAGACGGGACACCGTACTTC.

V usage is TRBV9 and J usage is TRBJ1-5; D gene ambiguous. The CDR3 sequence is 14 residues long. CDR1 and CDR2 (germline): SGDLS, YYNGEE. V shed 0 bases and J shed 1 base, with 5 bases lying between them. This chain's CDR3 is CASSVGSSNQPQHF. The CDR3 nucleotides read TGTGCCAGCAGCGTAGGGTCAAGCAATCAGCCCCAGCATTTT.

The chain combines TRBV18 with TRBJ1-1; weak D call: TRBD1 (5 bases). Germline loops: CDR1 KGHSH, CDR2 LQKENI. V dropped 4 bases and J dropped 7 bases, with 16 bases sitting between them. The CDR3 contains 14 residues. CDR3 sequence (DNA): TGTGCCAGCTCACTGGGGACGGAACTTAATGAAGCTTTCTTT. Its translation: CASSLGTELNEAFF.

The chain recombines TRBV30 with TRBJ1-5; D is unclear. This CDR3 region has 13 residues. Germline V gives CDR1 GTSNPN, CDR2 SVGIG (reference sequence). V was cut by 2 bases and J by 6 bases, with 11 bases left in between. This chain's CDR3 is CAWSIQDSQPQHF. As DNA, the CDR3 is TGTGCCTGGAGTATCCAGGATAGTCAGCCCCAGCATTTT.

Comment on this clone: Other DNA sequences from this sample encode an identical CDR3 as well. This chain uses TRBV5-1 with TRBJ2-5, with D possibly being TRBD1 (7 bases). Germline-derived CDR1 and CDR2 are SGHRS and YFSETQ. This CDR3 is built from 15 residues. Trimming took 2 bases from V and 0 from J, leaving 11 bases between them. The DNA of the CDR3 is TGCGCCAGCAGCTTCTCAGGGGGGAACCAAGAGACCCAGTACTTC. The encoded protein is CASSFSGGNQETQYF. Combining the CDR3 with reference TRBV5-1 and TRBJ2-5 gives the whole variable domain KAGVTQTPRYLIKTRGQQVTLSCSPISGHRSVSWYQQTPGQGLQFLFEYFSETQRNKGNFPGRFSGRQFSNSRSEMNVSTLELGDSALYLCASSFSGGNQETQYFGPGTRLLVL.

Worth noting for this clone: This specimen includes other DNA sequences encoding the same CDR3. The V gene is TRBV5-1, the J gene TRBJ2-3; 8 bases fit TRBD2. V lost 2 bases to trimming and J lost 3 bases; unmatched junction nucleotides: 5. This CDR3 is built from 15 residues. Germline CDR1 and CDR2: SGHRS and YFSETQ. As DNA, the CDR3 is TGCGCCAGCAGCTTAGGACTAGCCGGGACAGATACGCAGTATTTT. Residues: CASSLGLAGTDTQYF.

V is TRBV5-4 and J is TRBJ1-1, with D hard to call. Germline V gene data show CDR1 as SGHNT and CDR2 as YYREEE (reference sequence). Trimming took 9 bases from V and 1 from J, leaving 13 bases between them. CDR3 length: 13 residues. The CDR3 here is CATTGSANTEAFF. CDR3 DNA: TGTGCCACCACCGGATCTGCGAACACTGAAGCTTTCTTT.

The V gene is TRBV2, the J gene TRBJ1-5, with D perhaps TRBD1 (6 bases). Trimming removed 7 bases at V and 1 base at J, with 11 bases between. The CDR3 has 14 amino acids. Germline V gene lookup returns CDR1 SNHLY and CDR2 FYNNEI. CDR3 loop: CASKQGRSNQPQHF. Written as DNA, the CDR3 is TGTGCCAGCAAACAGGGTAGGAGCAATCAGCCCCAGCATTTT.

To note about this clone: This specimen includes other DNA sequences encoding the same CDR3. V is TRBV30 and J is TRBJ1-5, with D maybe TRBD1 (5 bases). Germline V gene sequence: CDR1 GTSNPN, CDR2 SVGIG (reference sequence). The CDR3 loop spans 14 amino acids. The V and J ends lost 0 bases and 7 bases respectively, with 13 bases between them. CDR3 sequence reads: CAWSVGGGGQPQHF. The DNA for the CDR3 is TGTGCCTGGAGTGTCGGCGGGGGAGGCCAGCCCCAGCATTTT.

The chain couples TRBV11-2 to TRBJ2-7; no definite D call. This CDR3 region has 16 residues. Germline CDR1 and CDR2: SGHAT and FQNNGV. Trimming left V 3 bases short and J 0 bases short, with 15 bases between. The CDR3: CASSFRVGEGSYEQYF. Written as DNA, the CDR3 is TGTGCCAGCAGCTTCCGTGTTGGGGAAGGCTCCTACGAGCAGTACTTC.

The rearrangement links TRBV5-6 to TRBJ2-1, with no clear D. The CDR3 runs 12 residues. The germline V gene has CDR1 SGHDT and CDR2 YYEEEE. The V end was cut by 6 bases, the J end by 4 bases, with 8 bases between. CDR3 in amino acids: CASMTAYNEQFF. In DNA, the CDR3 is TGTGCCAGCATGACTGCATACAATGAGCAGTTCTTC.

The chain has TRBV7-9 and TRBJ2-5; TRBD2 matches 12 bases. From germline, CDR1 is SEHNR and CDR2 FQNEAQ (reference sequence). The CDR3 extends over 15 amino acids. Losses at the gene ends were 5 bases for V and 3 bases for J; bases not matched to a gene: 4. CDR3: CASSVPSGGEETQYF. In nucleotides, the CDR3 is TGTGCCAGCAGCGTCCCTAGCGGGGGGGAAGAGACCCAGTACTTC.

This clone was counted a few times. The V and J genes are TRBV29-1 and TRBJ2-1, with 7 positions matching TRBD2. V lost 6 bases, J lost 7 bases, and 9 bases stayed unmatched. The CDR3 sequence is 13 residues long. The V gene's germline CDR1 is SQVTM and CDR2 ANQGSEA. For the CDR3, the DNA is TGCAGCGTCCAGGCGACTAGCTTTAATGAGCAGTTCTTC. This gives the protein CSVQATSFNEQFF.

The genes are TRBV29-1 and TRBJ2-2; TRBD1 matches 8 bases. This CDR3 is built from 15 residues. J gave up 1 base and V 7 bases, and 8 bases lay outside the gene matches. CDR1 and CDR2 (germline): SQVTM, ANQGSEA. This CDR3 reads CSAEGTGGNTGELFF. CDR3 nucleotides: TGCAGCGCCGAGGGGACAGGAGGGAACACCGGGGAGCTGTTTTTT.

This clone was detected once. The chain couples TRBV25-1 to TRBJ1-1; TRBD1 matches at 7 bases. CDR3 length: 14 residues. Trimming took 7 bases from V and 3 from J; bases not matched to a gene: 8. The germline gives CDR1 MGHDK, CDR2 SYGVNS. The CDR3 DNA sequence: TGTGCCAGCAAAGAGACAGGGACTCACACTGAAGCTTTCTTT. Translation: CASKETGTHTEAFF.

The V call is TRBV10-3, the J call TRBJ1-1; 7 bases are shared with TRBD1. Losses at the gene ends were 4 bases for V and 3 bases for J; bases not matched to a gene: 2. This CDR3 spans 13 amino acids. Germline values: CDR1 ENHRY, CDR2 SYGVKD. DNA of the CDR3: TGTGCCATCAGTGGACAGGGTGACACTGAAGCTTTCTTT. Protein: CAISGQGDTEAFF.

V and J are TRBV2 and TRBJ1-1, with D hard to call. Trimming removed 1 base from V and 5 bases from J, with 14 bases in between. CDR3 length: 15 residues. In germline, CDR1 is SNHLY, CDR2 FYNNEI. The CDR3 reads CASSEDPGVGTEAFF. The CDR3 region has the DNA TGTGCCAGCAGTGAAGATCCCGGGGTTGGGACTGAAGCTTTCTTT.

This chain links TRBV30 with TRBJ1-2; 7 bases fit TRBD1. Trimming took 6 bases from V and 7 from J; bases not matched to a gene: 11. Germline CDR1 is GTSNPN and CDR2 is SVGIG (reference sequence). The CDR3 runs 13 residues. The CDR3 nucleotides are TGTGCCTGCCACAGGGGCCTCGAGGGTGGCTACACCTTC. This encodes CACHRGLEGGYTF.

This clone was seen once. This chain connects TRBV29-1 to TRBJ1-6; maybe TRBD1 (5 bases). CDR1 and CDR2 (germline): SQVTM, ANQGSEA. This CDR3 region has 15 residues. The V end was cut by 6 bases, the J end by 1 base, with 13 bases between. The CDR3 DNA is TGCAGCGTGTCTCGTGGGGGATCCTATAATTCACCCCTCCACTTT. The encoded protein is CSVSRGGSYNSPLHF.

This chain joins TRBV29-1 and TRBJ2-1; D possibly matches TRBD1 or TRBD2 (5 bases each). Germline loops: CDR1 SQVTM, CDR2 ANQGSEA. Trimming took 2 bases from V and 5 from J, leaving 16 bases between them. The CDR3 contains 15 residues. This CDR3 reads CSVESVPGGNNEQFF. In DNA, the CDR3 is TGCAGCGTTGAAAGCGTGCCTGGGGGAAACAATGAGCAGTTCTTC.